These 10 T cell receptor beta chains share one sample of origin, sequenced in a study of blood T cells in healthy people across ages. Combining a sample-barcoded 5' primer with a J-beta primer mix, a second PCR ran for roughly 7 to 11 cycles. Using its own MiXCR run on the 5' RACE reads, TCRdb lists one record per CDR3 protein. The sample records 1 million or so distinct CDR3 sequences, 20% to 25% being singletons. This same sample was also part of a study on T cells of mothers and their children.

Sequencing was done on a sample of blood. The source is a girl aged 2 to 10 in good health.

In this sample, this clonotype turned up a few times. The CDR3 sequence: CASSESWGGYTF. The CDR3 nucleotides are TGTGCCAGCAGTGAATCGTGGGGCGGCTACACCTTC. This rearrangement joins TRBV25-1 to TRBJ1-2; possibly TRBD1 for D (5 bases). The germline V gene has CDR1 MGHDK and CDR2 SYGVNS. Between the trimmed V and J ends, which lost 1 base and 8 bases, there was a span of 8 bases. This CDR3 contains 12 residues.

This clonotype showed up just a few times. The chain has TRBV7-3 and TRBJ2-1; TRBD2 aligns across 7 bases. Unmatched junction bases numbered 9, after V lost 4 bases and J lost 6 bases. Germline CDR1 SGHTA, CDR2 FQGTGA. The CDR3 loop spans 15 amino acids. The CDR3 here is CASSSAGNGFNEQFF. CDR3 DNA: TGTGCCAGCAGCTCAGCGGGAAACGGCTTCAATGAGCAGTTCTTC.

V and J are TRBV3-1 and TRBJ2-7; D is unresolved. The germline V and J ends were trimmed by 0 bases and 3 bases, with 9 bases remaining between them. The V gene's germline CDR1 is LGHDT and CDR2 YNNKEL (reference sequence). The CDR3 has 14 residues. DNA of the CDR3: TGTGCCAGCAGCCAAGATCCGTCACACTACGAGCAGTACTTC. Residues: CASSQDPSHYEQYF.

The chain joins TRBV29-1 to TRBJ2-3; 7 nucleotides align to TRBD2. The CDR3 has 14 residues. Germline V gene data show CDR1 as SQVTM and CDR2 as ANQGSEA. V lost 2 bases to trimming and J lost 9 bases; unmatched junction nucleotides: 11. Here the CDR3 DNA reads TGCAGCGTTGAAATACGACTAGCTGGGTCGACGCAGTATTTT. Its protein product is CSVEIRLAGSTQYF.

In regard to this clonotype: The CDR3 end shows no conserved phenylalanine or tryptophan, and so a read error is likely. This chain connects TRBV7-2 to TRBJ2-2; 10 bases match TRBD1. Germline lookup yields CDR1 SGHTA and CDR2 FQGNSA. V gave up 5 bases and J gave up 5 bases; unmatched junction bases: 5. The CDR3 contains 15 residues. The CDR3 spells CASSPGQGGTGELFL. The CDR3 DNA is TGTGCCAGCAGCCCCGGACAGGGGGGAACCGGGGAGCTGTTTCTT.

This clonotype was observed a few times. CDR3 protein: CASSGYRDSLGEQYF. CDR3 coding DNA: TGTGCCAGCAGTGGATACCGGGACTCCTTGGGGGAGCAGTACTTC. The V and J genes are TRBV27 and TRBJ2-5; a possible D gene is TRBD2 (6 bases). Germline CDR1 MNHEY, CDR2 SMNVEV (reference sequence). The length of the CDR3 is 15 residues. The V gene lost 5 bases and the J gene lost 11 bases, with 24 bases spanning the gap.

The chain couples TRBV29-1 to TRBJ2-5; 8 bases map to TRBD1. The J call may be incorrect, as the DNA end agrees better with TRBJ2-7. The germline gives CDR1 SQVTM, CDR2 ANQGSEA. This CDR3 is 13 amino acids long. Here the CDR3 reads CSAGTGENYEQYF. CDR3 in DNA: TGCAGCGCCGGGACAGGAGAGAACTACGAGCAGTACTTC.

This chain connects TRBV19 to TRBJ2-1; 9 bases are a match to TRBD1. This CDR3 has 15 amino acids. CDR1 and CDR2 from the germline V gene are LNHDA and SQIVND (reference sequence). Losses at the gene ends were 4 bases for V and 4 bases for J; bases not matched to a gene: 5. The CDR3 nucleotides are TGTGCCAGTAGTACAAGACAGGGGGGTTACAATGAGCAGTTCTTC. Its translation is CASSTRQGGYNEQFF.

This clonotype was detected a few times. V usage is TRBV5-1 and J usage is TRBJ2-1; 8 nucleotides align to TRBD2. Germline V CDR1 and CDR2: SGHRS, YFSETQ. This CDR3 spans 16 amino acids. The V and J ends lost 2 bases and 1 base, in that order; junction bases with no gene match: 5. The CDR3 nucleotides read TGCGCCAGCAGCTTAAGCGGGGGTAGGTCCTACAATGAGCAGTTCTTC. It is translated as CASSLSGGRSYNEQFF. The full variable domain, with the rest looked up from reference TRBV5-1 and TRBJ2-1, is KAGVTQTPRYLIKTRGQQVTLSCSPISGHRSVSWYQQTPGQGLQFLFEYFSETQRNKGNFPGRFSGRQFSNSRSEMNVSTLELGDSALYLCASSLSGGRSYNEQFFGPGTRLTVL.

V is TRBV28 and J is TRBJ2-5, with TRBD1 matching 8 bases. The CDR3 runs to 15 residues. Germline lookup yields CDR1 MDHEN and CDR2 SYDVKM. J was trimmed by 7 bases and V by 3 bases; bases with no gene match: 10. The CDR3 loop is CASSFLDRGWGTQYF. CDR3 bases: TGTGCCAGCAGTTTCCTAGACAGGGGATGGGGGACCCAGTACTTC.